Reported below is one T cell receptor (beta chain). The data are from a study of blood T cell repertoires in COVID-19. V lost 10 bases, J lost 2 bases, and 16 bases stayed unmatched. Germline-derived CDR1 and CDR2 are SNHLY and FYNNEI. The CDR3 is made up of 17 amino acids. Clones were read by immunoSEQ multiplex PCR, and TCRdb kept only the in-frame ones, dropping some. The sample carries about 410,000 clones, around nine tenths recorded once. Participant-given clinical history determined each cohort assignment. This receptor was obtained from a woman aged 30 to 39 who had recovered from COVID-19. The rearrangement uses TRBV2 and TRBJ1-5; 8 bases are shared with TRBD1. Sequences were obtained from PBMCs or T cells enriched from blood (not recorded which). Here the CDR3 reads CATRSGGRIEGNQPQHF. The CDR3 nucleotides are TGTGCCACCCGTTCAGGGGGCCGTATTGAGGGCAATCAGCCCCAGCATTTT.